Following are 29 T cell receptor beta chains from one sample sequenced in a study of Ad26.COV2.S vaccination and SARS-CoV-2 variants. The table came from immunoSEQ multiplex PCR; TCRdb's copy has only in-frame clones and leaves some out. The sample has about 410,000 clones; about 90% are singletons. Described treatment: about 20 received Ad26.COV2.S at low or high dose, single or two shots; about 5 received placebo; per-sample allocation not given. Specimen acquisition occurred on day 63 following the initial vaccine or placebo injection. Sequenced here: peripheral blood, sampled in a trial of Ad26.COV2.S vaccine versus placebo. These receptors all stem from a person between 18 and 60 years old who received the Ad26.COV2.S COVID-19 vaccine or a placebo.

The chain carries TRBV19 and TRBJ2-6; D not resolved. Germline CDR1 is LNHDA and CDR2 is SQIVND (reference sequence). V was shortened by 3 bases and J by 1 base, with 7 bases between the two germline ends. This CDR3 has 15 residues. CDR3 coding DNA: TGTGCCAGTAGTATGGATGGTTCTGGGGCCAACGTCCTGACTTTC. This translates into CASSMDGSGANVLTF.

This rearrangement joins TRBV21-1 to TRBJ2-1; TRBD2, the D gene given by the table, was not confirmed from the DNA. TRBV21-1 has pseudogene status. The CDR3 has 18 residues. The CDR3 loop reads CASSKGPFSGGQNCEQFF. The CDR3 DNA reads TGTGCCAGCAGCAAAGGACCCTTTTCGGGGGGGCAAAATTGTGAGCAGTTCTTC.

The rearrangement links TRBV29-1 to TRBJ2-7; 7 bases map to TRBD1. Germline CDR1 and CDR2: SQVTM and ANQGSEA. Trimming took 5 bases from V and 4 from J; bases not matched to a gene: 5. This CDR3 spans 12 amino acids. CDR3 amino acids: CSVIGTEYEQYF. The CDR3, as DNA: TGCAGCGTTATCGGGACAGAATACGAGCAGTACTTC.

This clone was observed a single time. Because the CDR3 is missing its conserved closing phenylalanine or tryptophan, this is likely a read error. The limits of the CDR3 on the DNA are not certain, so only TCRdb's listed CDR3 is given. The J gene is TRBJ2-7, the V gene TRBV21-1. TRBV21-1 is assigned pseudogene status. The CDR3 adds up to 9 amino acids, both ends counted. The CDR3 spells CASTSRRFL.

The J gene is TRBJ2-3, the V gene TRBV7-8; D might be TRBD2 (7 bases). Looked up from germline, CDR1 is SGHVS and CDR2 is FQNEAQ. The CDR3 spans 17 residues. Trimming shortened V by 5 bases and J by 0 bases, and 18 bases separated the two germline ends. CDR3 amino acids: CASSTGRRGGSTDTQYF. The DNA of the CDR3 is TGTGCCAGCAGCACCGGCCGTAGGGGGGGTAGCACAGATACGCAGTATTTT.

A word on this clone: One end of the junction varies from germline; a read error may be responsible. J is TRBJ1-1 and V is TRBV6-2 or TRBV6-3; a weak D match, TRBD1 (5 bases). CDR1 MNHEY and CDR2 SVGEGT come from the germline V gene. This CDR3 has 12 amino acids. The CDR3 DNA follows: TGTGCCAGCAGTTGGGCCGGGACCGGGACTATCTTT. This translates into CASSWAGTGTIF.

V is TRBV28 and J is TRBJ1-2; D may be TRBD1 (5 bases). V dropped 3 bases and J dropped 6 bases, with 14 bases sitting between them. The CDR3 runs to 14 residues. CDR1 is MDHEN and CDR2 is SYDVKM in the germline V gene. CDR3 sequence: CASSLAAGWDGYTF. Written as DNA, the CDR3 is TGTGCCAGCAGTTTGGCGGCAGGGTGGGATGGCTACACCTTC.

This chain connects TRBV27 to TRBJ2-5; no definite D call. V was cut by 5 bases and J by 1 base, with 11 bases left in between. This CDR3 has 14 residues. Germline V gene sequence: CDR1 MNHEY, CDR2 SMNVEV (reference sequence). The CDR3 is CASSPLDPQETQYF. In DNA form, the CDR3 reads TGTGCCAGCAGTCCGTTGGACCCCCAAGAGACCCAGTACTTC.

The chain combines TRBV6-5 with TRBJ2-7; possibly TRBD1 for D (5 bases). CDR1 and CDR2 from the germline V gene are MNHEY and SVGAGI. The CDR3 consists of 14 residues. The V end lost 2 bases, the J end lost 0 bases, and 8 bases lay between the germline ends. This CDR3 is CASSYGDSSYEQYF. In nucleotides, the CDR3 is TGTGCCAGCAGTTACGGAGACAGCTCCTACGAGCAGTACTTC.

The chain links TRBV7-6 to TRBJ2-7, with D unclear. Trimming removed 2 bases from V and 0 bases from J, with 11 bases in between. CDR1 and CDR2 (germline): SGHVS, FNYEAQ. The CDR3 sequence is 15 residues long. CDR3 sequence reads: CASSLSSPGSYEQYF. CDR3 DNA: TGTGCCAGCAGCTTAAGCAGCCCCGGCTCCTACGAGCAGTACTTC. Complete variable domain (other parts from reference TRBV7-6 and TRBJ2-7): GAGVSQSPRYKVTKRGQDVALRCDPISGHVSLYWYRQALGQGPEFLTYFNYEAQQDKSGLPNDRFSAERPEGSISTLTIQRTEQRDSAMYRCASSLSSPGSYEQYFGPGTRLTVT.

The J gene is TRBJ2-2, the V gene TRBV12-5; D might be TRBD2 (5 bases). Germline V gene data show CDR1 as LGHNT and CDR2 as FRNRAP. V was pared by 0 bases and J by 6 bases, with 11 bases between. The CDR3 has 15 residues. The CDR3 bases are TGTGCTAGTGGTTTGGTCACCGCGGGTCCCGGGGAGCTGTTTTTT. It translates to CASGLVTAGPGELFF.

The chain has TRBV27 and TRBJ2-7, with TRBD1 matching over 7 bases. The germline CDR1 and CDR2 sequences are MNHEY and SMNVEV (reference sequence). The V segment lost 2 bases and the J segment 8 bases; nucleotides outside the gene matches: 12. The CDR3 is 15 residues long. The CDR3 DNA follows: TGTGCCAGCAGTTTACGGGACAGCCCCTACGAGAAGCAGTACTTC. Protein: CASSLRDSPYEKQYF.

Here the CDR3 DNA reads TGTGCCAGTAGTATAGAAGCACTAGCCCGGGATACGCAGTATTTT. Protein sequence: CASSIEALARDTQYF. The rearrangement links TRBV19 to TRBJ2-3; possible D gene TRBD2, 6 bases. The CDR3 extends over 15 amino acids. Germline loops: CDR1 LNHDA, CDR2 SQIVND (reference sequence). V lost 0 bases and J 6 bases, leaving 13 bases between the germline ends.

This clone appeared once. V usage is TRBV5-4 and J usage is TRBJ2-2; a possible D gene is TRBD2 (5 bases). The CDR3 is made up of 16 amino acids. Germline-derived CDR1 and CDR2 are SGHNT and YYREEE (reference sequence). Trimming cost V 0 bases and J 0 bases, with 9 bases left between them. The CDR3 here is CASSLEPAANTGELFF. The CDR3 nucleotides read TGTGCCAGCAGCTTGGAGCCAGCGGCGAACACCGGGGAGCTGTTTTTT.

The V gene is TRBV6-2 or TRBV6-3, the J gene TRBJ1-2, with D perhaps TRBD1 (5 bases). The CDR3 runs 13 residues. V shed 6 bases and J shed 4 bases, with 12 bases lying between them. Per the germline V gene, CDR1 is MNHEY and CDR2 is SVGEGT. The CDR3 region is CASSPRDPYGYTF. The CDR3 DNA reads as TGTGCCAGCAGCCCTCGGGACCCCTATGGCTACACCTTC.

This clone was picked up a small number of times. This chain links TRBV7-9 with TRBJ2-2; 7 positions agree with TRBD1. Germline V gene sequence: CDR1 SEHNR, CDR2 FQNEAQ (reference sequence). The trim removed 4 bases at V and 3 bases at J, leaving 5 bases unmatched. The CDR3 consists of 15 residues. CDR3: CASSSGQDYTGELFF. DNA of the CDR3: TGTGCCAGCAGCTCCGGACAGGACTACACCGGGGAGCTGTTTTTT.

This clone was detected once. The rearrangement links TRBV9 to TRBJ2-3, with TRBD2 identical over 14 bases. CDR1 SGDLS and CDR2 YYNGEE come from the germline V gene. The CDR3 has 16 residues. Trimming took 4 bases from V and 4 from J; bases not matched to a gene: 5. The chain's CDR3 is CASSTTSGGAPDTQYF. CDR3 nucleotide sequence: TGTGCCAGCAGCACGACTAGCGGGGGGGCTCCAGATACGCAGTATTTT.

The rearrangement links TRBV11-2 to TRBJ1-6, with 7 bases matching TRBD1. This CDR3 is built from 14 residues. The ends lost 8 bases at V and 7 bases at J; junction bases unmatched: 8. Per germline, CDR1 SGHAT and CDR2 FQNNGV. The CDR3 nucleotides read TGTGCCAGCTTAAATACAGGGGCCAATTCACCCCTCCACTTT. Protein: CASLNTGANSPLHF.

The rearrangement uses TRBV5-1 and TRBJ2-7; D may match TRBD1 or TRBD2 (5 bases each). V was clipped by 0 bases and J by 0 bases, with 13 bases between them. Germline CDR1 SGHRS, CDR2 YFSETQ. This CDR3 spans 16 amino acids. CDR3 bases: TGCGCCAGCAGCTTGGAAGGGACCAGGAGCTCCTACGAGCAGTACTTC. This encodes CASSLEGTRSSYEQYF.

V usage is TRBV6-5 and J usage is TRBJ1-1; weak D call: TRBD1 (5 bases). The germline V and J ends were trimmed by 4 bases and 10 bases, with 10 bases remaining between them. The CDR3 extends over 11 amino acids. The V gene's germline CDR1 is MNHEY and CDR2 SVGAGI. CDR3 protein: CASSLGVPAFF. CDR3 bases: TGTGCCAGCAGTTTGGGGGTGCCAGCTTTCTTT.

The rearrangement links TRBV13 to TRBJ2-3, with 8 nucleotides matching TRBD2. Germline lookup yields CDR1 PRHDT and CDR2 FYEKMQ (reference sequence). V dropped 3 bases and J dropped 0; count of bases not matched to a gene: 5. The CDR3 runs to 16 residues. The CDR3 nucleotides read TGTGCCAGCAGCTTTATAGCGGGGATGAGCACAGATACGCAGTATTTT. This encodes CASSFIAGMSTDTQYF. The full variable domain, its missing parts supplied by reference TRBV13 and TRBJ2-3, is AAGVIQSPRHLIKEKRETATLKCYPIPRHDTVYWYQQGPGQDPQFLISFYEKMQSDKGSIPDRFSAQQFSDYHSELNMSSLELGDSALYFCASSFIAGMSTDTQYFGPGTRLTVL.

This chain uses TRBV9 with TRBJ2-7; D remains ambiguous. The CDR3 loop spans 14 amino acids. Trimming removed 0 bases at V and 3 bases at J, with 10 bases between. Germline CDR1 and CDR2: SGDLS and YYNGEE. CDR3 protein: CASSVGSKYYEQYF. The CDR3 coding sequence is TGTGCCAGCAGCGTAGGGTCCAAGTACTACGAGCAGTACTTC.

The CDR3, as DNA: TGTGCCAGCAGCTCGTTAACAGGGGATCAGCCCCAGCATTTT. Residues: CASSSLTGDQPQHF. J is TRBJ1-5 and V is TRBV7-8; 7 bases map to TRBD1. The CDR3 is made up of 14 amino acids. CDR1 and CDR2 (germline): SGHVS, FQNEAQ. Unmatched junction bases numbered 5, after V lost 4 bases and J lost 5 bases.

The chain recombines TRBV27 with TRBJ2-7, with D possibly being TRBD1 (5 bases). V gave up 3 bases and J gave up 2 bases, with 11 bases separating them. Germline V lookup: CDR1 MNHEY, CDR2 SMNVEV (reference sequence). This CDR3 has 14 residues. The CDR3 sequence is CASSFSGPTYEQYF. In nucleotides, the CDR3 is TGTGCCAGCAGTTTCTCAGGGCCAACCTACGAGCAGTACTTC.

This sequence joins TRBV10-3 and TRBJ2-6; D is perhaps TRBD1 (5 bases). Germline values: CDR1 ENHRY, CDR2 SYGVKD. V shed 8 bases and J shed 0 bases, with 14 bases lying between them. This CDR3 is built from 16 residues. The CDR3 reads CAIGLAGLSGANVLTF. The CDR3 coding sequence is TGTGCCATCGGGTTGGCAGGGCTCTCTGGGGCCAACGTCCTGACTTTC.

Here the CDR3 reads CASSQGGAYGYTF. The DNA of the CDR3 is TGTGCCAGCAGCCAAGGGGGGGCCTATGGCTACACCTTC. V and J are TRBV28 and TRBJ1-2; possible D gene TRBD1, 6 bases. Trimming cost V 6 bases and J 4 bases, with 12 bases left between them. Germline CDR1 and CDR2: MDHEN and SYDVKM. The CDR3 sequence is 13 residues long.

The chain links TRBV5-1 to TRBJ2-3; a possible D gene is TRBD2 (6 bases). The germline V gene has CDR1 SGHRS and CDR2 YFSETQ. The germline V and J ends were trimmed by 4 bases and 4 bases, with 7 bases remaining between them. The CDR3 has 12 amino acids. CDR3 residues: CASSGGADTQYF. In nucleotides, the CDR3 is TGCGCCAGCAGCGGAGGGGCAGATACGCAGTATTTT. Together with reference TRBV5-1 and TRBJ2-3, the CDR3 gives the full variable domain: KAGVTQTPRYLIKTRGQQVTLSCSPISGHRSVSWYQQTPGQGLQFLFEYFSETQRNKGNFPGRFSGRQFSNSRSEMNVSTLELGDSALYLCASSGGADTQYFGPGTRLTVL.

This rearrangement joins TRBV21-1 to TRBJ2-5; TRBD1 is the table's D call and was not checked against the DNA. TRBV21-1 is classified as a pseudogene. There are 15 residues in the CDR3. The CDR3 reads CASSKVGADQETQYF. The CDR3 bases are TGTGCCAGCAGCAAAGTTGGGGCAGACCAAGAGACCCAGTACTTC.

The chain has TRBV6-5 and TRBJ2-5; no clear D gene. This CDR3 is built from 13 residues. The ends were cut back, 9 bases at V and 0 bases at J, with 11 bases in the middle. The germline gives CDR1 MNHEY, CDR2 SVGAGI. Written as DNA, the CDR3 is TGTGCCAGTACGTCTAGAAACCAAGAGACCCAGTACTTC. It yields the protein CASTSRNQETQYF.